This passage covers 20 T cell receptor beta chains from one sample sequenced in a study of blood T cell repertoires in COVID-19. Repertoires were generated with immunoSEQ multiplex PCR, while TCRdb's copy carries only in-frame clones and drops some. The sample includes under 150,000 clones, approximately 90% of them seen just once. Sequenced material: peripheral blood. The receptors shown here come from a human donor in a cohort sampled during active COVID-19.

The V gene is TRBV9, the J gene TRBJ2-1; 11 bases map to TRBD2. Germline trimming cut 0 bases from V and 0 bases from J; bases unmatched to any gene: 5. Germline V gives CDR1 SGDLS, CDR2 YYNGEE. The CDR3 spans 18 residues. The CDR3 nucleotides read TGTGCCAGCAGCGTAGCTAGCGGGGGGTCGAGCTCCTACAATGAGCAGTTCTTC. It encodes CASSVASGGSSSYNEQFF.

The chain uses TRBV19 and TRBJ2-3; D remains ambiguous. This CDR3 is built from 15 residues. The V end was cut by 3 bases, the J end by 2 bases, with 12 bases between. From germline, CDR1 is LNHDA and CDR2 SQIVND (reference sequence). In nucleotides, the CDR3 is TGTGCCAGTAGTATCCCAAACAGACCCACAGATACGCAGTATTTT. Encoded protein: CASSIPNRPTDTQYF. The complete variable domain, with remaining parts taken from reference TRBV19 and TRBJ2-3, reads DGGITQSPKYLFRKEGQNVTLSCEQNLNHDAMYWYRQDPGQGLRLIYYSQIVNDFQKGDIAEGYSVSREKKESFPLTVTSAQKNPTAFYLCASSIPNRPTDTQYFGPGTRLTVL.

This rearrangement joins TRBV4-1 to TRBJ1-5; D might be TRBD1 (5 bases). Germline V CDR1 and CDR2: MGHRA, YSYEKL. This CDR3 is 15 amino acids long. Trimming took off 0 bases at V and 7 bases at J, with 13 bases between the two ends. CDR3 DNA sequence: TGCGCCAGCAGCCAAGAAAAAGGGGATACCCAGCCCCAGCATTTT. It specifies CASSQEKGDTQPQHF.

The CDR3 here is CASIFGTVANTIYF. The CDR3 nucleotides read TGTGCCAGCATATTCGGGACAGTCGCAAACACCATATATTTT. This chain joins TRBV6-5 and TRBJ1-3; 7 bases align to TRBD1. This CDR3 spans 14 amino acids. CDR1 is MNHEY and CDR2 is SVGAGI in the germline V gene. J was trimmed by 6 bases and V by 7 bases; bases with no gene match: 9.

This clone was recorded once. V gene TRBV7-2 combines with J gene TRBJ2-7; D is perhaps TRBD1 (5 bases). This CDR3 has 13 residues. Per the germline V gene, CDR1 is SGHTA and CDR2 is FQGNSA. Trimming took off 6 bases at V and 0 bases at J, with 9 bases between the two ends. The CDR3, as DNA: TGTGCCAGCAGTTTGGGGCCCTCCTACGAGCAGTACTTC. Translating it yields CASSLGPSYEQYF.

This clone was found a few times. The chain has TRBV3-1 (or the pseudogene TRBV3-2) and TRBJ1-3, with TRBD1 as a possible D gene (5 bases). Looked up from germline, CDR1 is LGHDT and CDR2 is YNNKEL (reference sequence). V gave up 3 bases and J gave up 0 bases, with 9 bases separating them. This CDR3 has 15 amino acids. The CDR3 nucleotides read TGTGCCAGCAGCCAGGGACTCTACTCTGGAAACACCATATATTTT. It yields the protein CASSQGLYSGNTIYF.

The chain recombines TRBV27 with TRBJ2-7; 7 bases line up with TRBD1. The germline V gene has CDR1 MNHEY and CDR2 SMNVEV (reference sequence). CDR3 length equals 14 residues. The V segment lost 3 bases and the J segment 6 bases; nucleotides outside the gene matches: 8. Here the CDR3 reads CASSLQGQQPEQYF. For the CDR3, the DNA is TGTGCCAGCAGTTTGCAGGGACAGCAACCCGAGCAGTACTTC.

This chain connects TRBV12-3 or TRBV12-4 to TRBJ2-3, with TRBD2 identical over 8 bases. The CDR3 runs to 13 residues. Trimming removed 6 bases from V and 4 bases from J; junction bases left unmatched: 3. The DNA of the CDR3 is TGTGCCAGCAGCGGGAGGGGGTCAGATACGCAGTATTTT. Amino acids: CASSGRGSDTQYF.

The gene calls are TRBV10-3 and TRBJ2-3; D is unclear. Looked up from germline, CDR1 is ENHRY and CDR2 is SYGVKD. This CDR3 has 12 amino acids. V was trimmed by 3 bases and J by 2 bases, leaving 3 bases between them. The CDR3 bases are TGTGCCATCAGTGACTTCACAGATACGCAGTATTTT. Protein sequence: CAISDFTDTQYF.

V gene TRBV2 combines with J gene TRBJ1-3; the D is unclear. The CDR3 extends over 14 amino acids. In germline, CDR1 is SNHLY, CDR2 FYNNEI. V was cut by 6 bases and J by 0 bases, with 9 bases left in between. DNA of the CDR3: TGTGCCAGCAGACGTACAGTCTCTGGAAACACCATATATTTT. Its translation: CASRRTVSGNTIYF. Full variable domain (outside the CDR3, taken from reference TRBV2 and TRBJ1-3): EPEVTQTPSHQVTQMGQEVILRCVPISNHLYFYWYRQILGQKVEFLVSFYNNEISEKSEIFDDQFSVERPDGSNFTLKIRSTKLEDSAMYFCASRRTVSGNTIYFGEGSWLTVV.

This chain joins TRBV5-1 and TRBJ2-5; D unclear. Germline assignment: CDR1 SGHRS and CDR2 YFSETQ. The CDR3 has 14 amino acids. Deletions cut 0 bases from V and 5 bases from J, with 11 bases between. The CDR3: CASSLAKLGETQYF. DNA for the CDR3: TGCGCCAGCAGCTTGGCCAAGCTCGGGGAGACCCAGTACTTC. The full variable domain, in which reference TRBV5-1 and TRBJ2-5 provide the parts outside the CDR3, is KAGVTQTPRYLIKTRGQQVTLSCSPISGHRSVSWYQQTPGQGLQFLFEYFSETQRNKGNFPGRFSGRQFSNSRSEMNVSTLELGDSALYLCASSLAKLGETQYFGPGTRLLVL.

V is TRBV7-9 and J is TRBJ1-1; 8 bases are shared with TRBD1. This CDR3 region has 14 residues. Germline CDR1 SEHNR, CDR2 FQNEAQ (reference sequence). V gave up 7 bases and J gave up 0 bases; unmatched junction bases: 4. In DNA form, the CDR3 reads TGTGCCAGCATCCAGGGGGCTATGAACACTGAAGCTTTCTTT. Translating gives CASIQGAMNTEAFF.

The DNA for the CDR3 is TGTGCCAGCAGTTCGTCGGGGACAGGACTCCAAGAGACCCAGTACTTC. It codes for CASSSSGTGLQETQYF. The chain recombines TRBV27 with TRBJ2-5; 8 bases fit TRBD1. CDR1 is MNHEY, CDR2 SMNVEV, per germline (reference sequence). The CDR3 runs to 16 residues. V gave up 4 bases and J gave up 1 base; unmatched junction bases: 8.

This sequence joins TRBV14 and TRBJ1-2, with 10 bases that match TRBD1. The V gene's germline CDR1 is SGHDN and CDR2 FVKESK. After removal of 4 bases from V and 4 bases from J, the junction contained 0 bases not matched to a gene. This CDR3 has 13 residues. This CDR3 is CASSRDRGYGYTF. In DNA form, the CDR3 reads TGTGCCAGCAGCCGGGACAGGGGCTATGGCTACACCTTC.

The chain recombines TRBV5-6 with TRBJ1-2, with 9 bases lining up with TRBD1. This CDR3 is 16 amino acids long. Trimming at V came to 0 bases and at J to 7 bases, leaving 10 bases not matched to a gene. Germline V gives CDR1 SGHDT, CDR2 YYEEEE. The CDR3 sequence is CASSLETGGIRAGYTF. DNA for the CDR3: TGTGCCAGCAGCTTGGAGACAGGGGGAATTAGGGCTGGCTACACCTTC.

The chain carries TRBV29-1 and TRBJ2-7, with D possibly TRBD2 on 5 matching bases. CDR3 length equals 13 residues. Germline V gene lookup returns CDR1 SQVTM and CDR2 ANQGSEA. With 3 bases removed from V and 3 bases from J, the gap between germline ends came to 12 bases. Written as DNA, the CDR3 is TGCAGCGTTGATATCCGGGATGTCTACGAGCAGTACTTC. Its translation is CSVDIRDVYEQYF.

The rearrangement uses TRBV7-2 and TRBJ2-3; 8 bases map to TRBD2. CDR1 SGHTA and CDR2 FQGNSA come from the germline V gene. This CDR3 is 16 amino acids long. V was pared by 2 bases and J by 3 bases, with 7 bases of the junction left unmatched. The chain's CDR3 is CASSLRPGGGTDTQYF. The CDR3 DNA is TGTGCCAGCAGCTTACGCCCCGGGGGGGGGACAGATACGCAGTATTTT.

V usage is TRBV11-2 and J usage is TRBJ2-3; 10 bases align to TRBD2. The germline V gene has CDR1 SGHAT and CDR2 FQNNGV. V shed 3 bases and J 6 bases; nucleotides not matched to a gene: 6. The CDR3 contains 15 residues. CDR3 in DNA: TGTGCCAGCAGCTTTTTTGGACTAGCGGAGGATACGCAGTATTTT. This translates into CASSFFGLAEDTQYF.

The chain joins TRBV3-1 (or the pseudogene TRBV3-2) to TRBJ2-5, with TRBD1 matching 7 bases. This CDR3 spans 14 amino acids. The V and J ends lost 5 bases and 1 base, in that order; junction bases with no gene match: 4. Germline CDR1 reads LGHDT; CDR2 reads YNNKEL (reference sequence). In nucleotides, the CDR3 is TGTGCCAGCAGCGAGGGGACAGCCCAAGAGACCCAGTACTTC. Amino acid sequence: CASSEGTAQETQYF.

The chain employs TRBV3-1 (or the pseudogene TRBV3-2) and TRBJ2-5, with D possibly TRBD2 on 6 matching bases. Germline CDR1 reads LGHDT; CDR2 reads YNNKEL (reference sequence). V lost 2 bases and J 5 bases, leaving 15 bases between the germline ends. The CDR3 spans 15 residues. The CDR3 region has the DNA TGTGCCAGCAGCCAACGGACTAAAGGCGAGGAGACCCAGTACTTC. Translation gives CASSQRTKGEETQYF.